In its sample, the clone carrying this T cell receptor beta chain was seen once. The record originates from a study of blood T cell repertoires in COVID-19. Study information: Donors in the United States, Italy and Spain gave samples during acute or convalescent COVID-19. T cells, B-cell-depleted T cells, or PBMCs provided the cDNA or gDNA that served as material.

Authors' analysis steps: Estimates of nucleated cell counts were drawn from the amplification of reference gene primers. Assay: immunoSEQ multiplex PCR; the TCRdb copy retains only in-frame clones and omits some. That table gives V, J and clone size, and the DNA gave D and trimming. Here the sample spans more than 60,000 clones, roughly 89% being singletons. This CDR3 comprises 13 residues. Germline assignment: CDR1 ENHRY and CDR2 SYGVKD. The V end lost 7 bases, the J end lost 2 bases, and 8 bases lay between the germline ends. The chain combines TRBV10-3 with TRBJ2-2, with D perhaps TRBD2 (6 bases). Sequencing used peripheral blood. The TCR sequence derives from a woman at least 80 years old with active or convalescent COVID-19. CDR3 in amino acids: CAIMGLNTGELFF. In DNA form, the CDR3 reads TGTGCCATCATGGGACTCAACACCGGGGAGCTGTTTTTT.